This TCR beta chain was profiled in a study of T cell responses to AZD1222 COVID-19 vaccine. Study-wide results and limits: Of spike-specific TCRs, nearly half reportedly target regions left unmutated in variants. Clonal diversity was possibly underestimated, and white British individuals and females predominated among donors.

TCRdb's table, derived via immunoSEQ multiplex PCR, lists solely in-frame clones and lacks some. This table holds tens of thousands of clones, roughly 88% found once. Germline values: CDR1 MNHEY, CDR2 SMNVEV (reference sequence). CDR3 length equals 15 residues. V lost 6 bases and J 1 base, leaving 15 bases between the germline ends. With respect to this clone: Its antigen is still unknown.

The receptor comes from an adult in good health. V usage is TRBV27 and J usage is TRBJ1-1; a possible D gene is TRBD1 (5 bases). Specimen: peripheral blood, collected on day 0 of AZD1222 vaccination. The CDR3 nucleotides are TGTGCCAGCAGACTAGGGGCAGGGTCGAACACTGAAGCTTTCTTT. It codes for CASRLGAGSNTEAFF.